This is a list of T cell receptor beta chains from one sample in a study of blood T cells in healthy people across ages. TCRdb re-called the 5' RACE reads with MiXCR, one entry per CDR3 protein. The sample lists roughly 1.4 million distinct CDR3 sequences, almost 60% occurring once. The sample comprised blood. These receptors were obtained from a man younger than 35 in good health. Each CDR3 is given with its conserved first and last residue. The D gene is left open where the match is weak. A clone size is listed for some rows: how often the clone was seen (once, few, many), or a class if it is expanded.

>.|TRBV28|.|TRBJ1-6|13
TGTGCCAGCCTCCGTCCCGGGGCCTCACCCCTCCACTTT
CASLRPGASPLHF
>.|TRBV3-1|.|TRBJ2-7|14
TGTGCCAGCAGCCCTCAAGCGGGCTACTACGAGCAGTACTTC
CASSPQAGYYEQYF
>.|TRBV3-1|.|TRBJ1-6|13
TGTGCCAGCAGCCCGGATTTGGAGCCACCCCTCCACTTT
CASSPDLEPPLHF
>TRBD2|TRBV7-2|.|TRBJ2-3|16
TGTGCCAGCAGCTTTTTGGCGGGGGGGCGGGTAGATACGCAGTATTTT
CASSFLAGGRVDTQYF
>.|TRBV29-1|.|TRBJ1-2|11
TGCAGCGTTGAAAGGTTCGATGGCTACACCTTC
CSVERFDGYTF
>TRBD2|TRBV7-2|.|TRBJ2-5|14
TGTGCCAGCAGCAGAGACGGGGGGAAGGAGACCCAGTACTTC
CASSRDGGKETQYF
>.|TRBV3-1|.|TRBJ2-7|15
TGTGCCGGCAGCCAAGAGGGGCCCCAGCATCCTGGGCAGTACTTC
CAGSQEGPQHPGQYF
>.|TRBV9|.|TRBJ2-3|18
TGTGCCAGCAGCGTAGACCCCAACCTAGGGACTAGCACAGATACGCAGTATTTT
CASSVDPNLGTSTDTQYF
>.|TRBV4-1|few|TRBJ2-3|15
TGCGCCAGCAGCCAGCTACAGGGTAACACAGATACGCAGTATTTT
CASSQLQGNTDTQYF
>.|TRBV12-3/TRBV12-4|few|TRBJ1-5|13
TGTGCCAGCACTACAGATCCCAATCAGCCCCAGCATTTT
CASTTDPNQPQHF
>.|TRBV7-9|.|TRBJ2-7|16
TGTGCCAGCAGCGACCGGGACGGAGGAAACTCCTACGAGCAGTACTTC
CASSDRDGGNSYEQYF
>.|TRBV4-2|few|TRBJ2-3|17
TGTGCCAGCAGCCAAGGGACAGCCCCTGGAAGGACAGATACGCAGTATTTT
CASSQGTAPGRTDTQYF
>.|TRBV7-2|few|TRBJ2-4|13
TGTGCCAGCAGCTTGGGACCCACGAACATTCAGTACTTC
CASSLGPTNIQYF
>.|TRBV20-1|few|TRBJ2-7|13
TGCAGTGCTAGAGATTGGAAGTCCTACGAGCAGTACTTC
CSARDWKSYEQYF
>TRBD2|TRBV6-6|few|TRBJ2-7|16
TGTGCCAGCAGTCCGTCGACTAGCGGGAGGGAACCCGAGCAGTACTTC
CASSPSTSGREPEQYF
>.|TRBV10-1|.|TRBJ2-7|15
TGCGCCAGCAGTGGCCCCTCACAGTTTACCTACGAGCAGTACTTC
CASSGPSQFTYEQYF
>TRBD1|TRBV3-1|.|TRBJ2-1|15
TGTGCCAGCAGCCAAAAAGACAGGGGAAACAATGAGCAGTTCTTC
CASSQKDRGNNEQFF
>TRBD2|TRBV5-6|.|TRBJ2-3|15
TGTGCCAGCAGCTCCCCAACGGGGGGAGGAGATACGCAGTATTTT
CASSSPTGGGDTQYF
>.|TRBV4-1|few|TRBJ2-1|16
TGCGCCAGCAGCCCACAAGGACTCATTGACTACAATGAGCAGTTCTTC
CASSPQGLIDYNEQFF
>TRBD2|TRBV2|once|TRBJ2-1|15
TGTGCCAGCAGTGGCCCGGGAGGGTCCTACAATGAGCAGTTCTTC
CASSGPGGSYNEQFF
>.|TRBV7-2|few|TRBJ2-7|14
TGTGCCAGCAGCGTTACCGGGACTTTTCACGAGCAGTACTTC
CASSVTGTFHEQYF
>TRBD2|TRBV5-1|.|TRBJ2-7|15
TGCGCCAGCTCCGGGGCAGGGAGCGGGGCCTACGAGCAGTACTTC
CASSGAGSGAYEQYF
>.|TRBV27|.|TRBJ1-6|14
TGTGCCAGCACCCTAGGGACGGTCAATTCACCCCTCCACTTT
CASTLGTVNSPLHF
>.|TRBV7-6|.|TRBJ2-7|13
TGTGCCAGCAGCACAATAAACTCCTACGAGCAGTACTTC
CASSTINSYEQYF
>.|TRBV29-1|few|TRBJ2-3|14
TGCAGCGTTGAGGGCAGGATCAATCGAGATACGCAGTATTTT
CSVEGRINRDTQYF
>.|TRBV20-1|.|TRBJ2-3|12
TGCAGTGAGCTAGCGAGCACAGATACGCAGTATTTT
CSELASTDTQYF
>TRBD2|TRBV3-1|few|TRBJ2-3|16
TGTGCCAGCAGCCAAGGCGGCGGGGGGGGATTTGCAACGCAGTATTTT
CASSQGGGGGFATQYF
>TRBD2|TRBV12-3/TRBV12-4|once|TRBJ2-7|14
TGTGCCAGCAGTGTGGTGGGGACTAGCGGCGAGCAGTACTTC
CASSVVGTSGEQYF
>.|TRBV3-1|.|TRBJ1-6|15
TGTGCCAGCAGCCACAATGGACAGCTAGATTCACCCCTCCACTTT
CASSHNGQLDSPLHF
>TRBD2|TRBV20-1|.|TRBJ2-2|15
TGCAGTGCTAGAGTCTCTAGCGGGAGAGTTGGGGAGCTGTTTTTT
CSARVSSGRVGELFF
>TRBD1|TRBV29-1|.|TRBJ2-5|14
TGCAGCGCAAGACAGGGAACGAAAGGGGTTACCCAGTACTTC
CSARQGTKGVTQYF
>.|TRBV7-2|few|TRBJ2-2|18
TGTGCCAGCAGCGTTTCCGGTAGGGGCGTCCGAAATACCGGGGAGCTGTTTTTT
CASSVSGRGVRNTGELFF
>.|TRBV29-1|.|TRBJ1-1|14
TGCAGCGTTGATCTTTTCGTCAGGAGCACTGAAGCTTTCTTT
CSVDLFVRSTEAFF
>.|TRBV20-1|.|TRBJ2-3|14
TGCAGTGCTAGCGGGCCTAGAGTCTCAGATACGCAGTATTTT
CSASGPRVSDTQYF
>.|TRBV20-1|.|TRBJ1-5|14
TGCAGTGTAACGACAGGCTATGGGAGTCAGCCCCAGCATTTT
CSVTTGYGSQPQHF
>.|TRBV6-5|many|TRBJ2-7|14
TGTGCCAGCAGGCAGTCAGTTGAAGGCTACGAGCAGTACTTC
CASRQSVEGYEQYF
>.|TRBV6-1|.|TRBJ2-7|15
TGTGCCAGCAGTGAAAATACCAGAAACCCAATCCGGGAGTACTTC
CASSENTRNPIREYF
>TRBD2|TRBV29-1|.|TRBJ2-1|16
TGCAGCGTTGAAGATGTGGGGGGGAGTTCCTACAATGAGCAGTTCTTC
CSVEDVGGSSYNEQFF
>TRBD1|TRBV29-1|.|TRBJ2-7|14
TGCAGCGCTGAGGCCGGGACAGGACCCTACGAGCAGTACTTC
CSAEAGTGPYEQYF
>.|TRBV20-1|few|TRBJ1-2|14
TGCAGTGCTCCGGGGTCGGTCCTACCGGATGGCTACACCTTC
CSAPGSVLPDGYTF
>TRBD1|TRBV2|.|TRBJ1-4|15
TGTGCCAGCAGTGAGTCTCAGGGGGTCGGTGAAAAACTGTTTTTT
CASSESQGVGEKLFF
>.|TRBV6-2/TRBV6-3|.|TRBJ2-2|18
TGTGCCAGCCTACAGGAGAAGTCCGGTCGGGGTGACTTTCGTAAGCTGTTTTTT
CASLQEKSGRGDFRKLFF
>TRBD1|TRBV29-1|.|TRBJ2-5|13
TGCAGCGTTGAGGACACAGGGGGAGAGACCCAGTACTTC
CSVEDTGGETQYF
>.|TRBV15|.|TRBJ2-1|17
TGTGCCACCAGCGTTAGTTACCGGGTCAGCTCCTACAATGAGCAGTTCTTC
CATSVSYRVSSYNEQFF
>TRBD2|TRBV20-1|many|TRBJ2-1|16
TGCAGTGCTAGATCCCTTGAGCGGGGGGATTACAATGAGCAGTTCTTC
CSARSLERGDYNEQFF
>.|TRBV3-1|.|TRBJ2-1|15
TGTGCCAGCAGCCCTTCGGACAGTACCTACAATGAGCAGTTCTTC
CASSPSDSTYNEQFF
>.|TRBV20-1|.|TRBJ2-7|13
TGCAGTGCTACTAAAAGCGTTGCGTACGAGCAGTACTTC
CSATKSVAYEQYF
>TRBD2|TRBV30|.|TRBJ2-5|14
TGTGCCTGGAGACTAGCGGGAGTTTTCCAGACCCAGTACTTC
CAWRLAGVFQTQYF
>TRBD1|TRBV25-1|.|TRBJ2-4|14
TGTGCCAGCAGTGAGACAGGGTGGGGGAAAGGGCAGTACTTC
CASSETGWGKGQYF
>.|TRBV6-1|.|TRBJ2-7|15
TGTGCCAGCAGTGGGGAGCGGCACCTCCTCTACGAGCAGTACTTC
CASSGERHLLYEQYF
>.|TRBV20-1|.|TRBJ2-7|13
TGCAGTGTTAGTTTGGGGGTCTCCTACGAGCAGTACTTC
CSVSLGVSYEQYF
>.|TRBV20-1|.|TRBJ2-7|13
TGCAGTGCTAGAGCCCCGACCGGGTACGAGCAGTACTTC
CSARAPTGYEQYF
>.|TRBV10-1|.|TRBJ2-3|13
TGCGCCAGCCTCGGCAGCGGAACAGATACGCAGTATTTT
CASLGSGTDTQYF